The 7 T cell receptor beta chains below come from one sample, sequenced in a study of blood T cell repertoires in COVID-19. The repertoire was sequenced with immunoSEQ multiplex PCR; TCRdb's copy has only in-frame clones and lacks some. In the table there are under 250,000 clones, 70% to 90% of which are singletons. The sequenced material came from peripheral blood. Receptor source: a man aged 45-65 years with acute or convalescent COVID-19.

The rearrangement links TRBV19 to TRBJ1-5; D remains unclear. In germline, CDR1 is LNHDA, CDR2 SQIVND (reference sequence). V shed 10 bases and J shed 0 bases, with 10 bases lying between them. CDR3 length: 13 amino acids. The CDR3 loop reads CATTAYSNQPQHF. The CDR3 DNA reads as TGTGCCACTACAGCTTATAGCAATCAGCCCCAGCATTTT.

The chain couples TRBV6-5 to TRBJ1-6, with TRBD1 matching over 10 bases. V was clipped by 5 bases and J by 6 bases; unmatched bases: 1. The CDR3 length is 14 residues. Germline CDR1 reads MNHEY; CDR2 reads SVGAGI. CDR3 protein: CASSRQGANSPLHF. The CDR3 DNA reads as TGTGCCAGCAGTCGACAGGGGGCTAATTCACCCCTCCACTTT.

The J gene is TRBJ1-4, the V gene TRBV9; D possibly corresponds to TRBD1 (5 bases). V gave up 1 base and J gave up 4 bases, with 11 bases separating them. Germline CDR1 reads SGDLS; CDR2 reads YYNGEE. The CDR3 consists of 15 residues. DNA of the CDR3: TGTGCCAGCAGCGTATCGGGACTGAGTAATGAAAAACTGTTTTTT. Translated, it gives CASSVSGLSNEKLFF.

In nucleotides, the CDR3 is TGTGCCAGCAGTACCCTCCCCGAGAGTCTAGCCTCGTCACCCCTCCACTTT. This encodes CASSTLPESLASSPLHF. The chain has TRBV27 and TRBJ1-6; D call uncertain. Germline values: CDR1 MNHEY, CDR2 SMNVEV (reference sequence). The CDR3 is 17 amino acids. The V and J ends lost 5 bases and 10 bases respectively, with 24 bases between them.

This clone was counted once. The CDR3 DNA reads TGCGCCAGCAGCTTGGGGACAGGGTTCGAGACCCAGTACTTC. This gives the protein CASSLGTGFETQYF. The V gene is TRBV5-1, the J gene TRBJ2-5, with TRBD1 matching over 8 bases. Trimming removed 0 bases from V and 5 bases from J; junction bases left unmatched: 3. The germline V gene encodes CDR1 SGHRS and CDR2 YFSETQ. The CDR3 loop spans 14 amino acids. Variable domain in full (rest from reference TRBV5-1 and TRBJ2-5): KAGVTQTPRYLIKTRGQQVTLSCSPISGHRSVSWYQQTPGQGLQFLFEYFSETQRNKGNFPGRFSGRQFSNSRSEMNVSTLELGDSALYLCASSLGTGFETQYFGPGTRLLVL.

This chain uses TRBV11-3 with TRBJ2-7; TRBD2 is a possible D gene (6 bases). CDR1 is SGHNT and CDR2 is YENEEA in the germline V gene. This CDR3 has 14 residues. V was trimmed by 5 bases and J by 1 base, leaving 12 bases between them. As DNA, the CDR3 is TGTGCCAGCAGCATAAACCGGGGGTCCTACGAGCAGTACTTC. Amino acids: CASSINRGSYEQYF.

The chain uses TRBV5-3 and TRBJ1-6, with D hard to call. TRBV5-3 is marked as an open reading frame, function uncertain. There are 18 residues in the CDR3. The V end was cut by 0 bases, the J end by 8 bases, with 21 bases between. Written as DNA, the CDR3 is TGTGCCAGAAGCTTGGCTACCGTTGAGTTGGTTTGCGATTCACCCCTCCACTTT. Its protein product is CARSLATVELVCDSPLHF.